The following is a T cell receptor beta chain sequence with its context. MiXCR was run by TCRdb on the RT-PCR reads, yielding one entry per CDR3 protein. Of approximately 720,000 distinct CDR3 sequences listed, approximately 15% are singletons. CDR3 length: 12 residues. Germline CDR1 is MDHEN and CDR2 is SYDVKM. Between the trimmed V and J ends, which lost 4 bases and 4 bases, there was a span of 7 bases. V usage is TRBV28 and J usage is TRBJ1-2; no firm D call. Sequenced material: memory CD4+ T cells from blood. The clonotype comes from a female donor in good health, serving as a healthy control. This chain's CDR3 is CASSSSTYGYTF. The CDR3 DNA sequence: TGTGCCAGCAGTTCCTCGACCTATGGCTACACCTTC.